The following is a TCR beta chain sequence with its context. Its target is not known. The data were taken from a study of T cell responses to AZD1222 COVID-19 vaccine. Study-level background: Second-dose intervals near 4 or 12 weeks were combined.

This CDR3 region has 13 residues. The V end was cut by 0 bases, the J end by 4 bases, with 7 bases between. Germline-derived CDR1 and CDR2 are SGHTA and FQGNSA. Generated by immunoSEQ multiplex PCR, the TCRdb table keeps only in-frame clones and is missing some. The sample yields about 140,000 clones, 70% to 90% seen once. Points from the study as a whole: There were repertoire samples only from the period after the peak T cell response. Spike was spanned by vaccine-associated CD4 TCRs, with dominance at 160-218 and 743-854. Donors skewed white British and female; clonal diversity was possibly underestimated.

This specimen consisted of peripheral blood, obtained on day 0 of AZD1222 vaccination. The receptor was derived from an adult in good health. This rearrangement joins TRBV7-2 to TRBJ2-7; D is unclear. The CDR3 loop is CASSLAVGYEQYF. In DNA, the CDR3 is TGTGCCAGCAGCTTAGCGGTTGGGTACGAGCAGTACTTC.